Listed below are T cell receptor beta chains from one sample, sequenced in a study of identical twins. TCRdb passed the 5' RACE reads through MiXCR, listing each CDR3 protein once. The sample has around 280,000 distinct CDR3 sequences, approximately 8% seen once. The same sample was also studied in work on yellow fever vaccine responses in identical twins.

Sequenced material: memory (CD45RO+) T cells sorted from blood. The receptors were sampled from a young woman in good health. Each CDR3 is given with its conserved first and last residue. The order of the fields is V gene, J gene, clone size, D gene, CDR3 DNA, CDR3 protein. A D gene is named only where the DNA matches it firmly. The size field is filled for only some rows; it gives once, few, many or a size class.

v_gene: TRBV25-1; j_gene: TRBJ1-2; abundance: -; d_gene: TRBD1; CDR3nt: TGTGCCAGCGGGGACAGGGTTCCAAAGGGCTACACCTTC; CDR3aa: CASGDRVPKGYTF
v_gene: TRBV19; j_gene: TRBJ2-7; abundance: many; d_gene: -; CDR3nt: TGTGCCAGTACGCCGGGCCCAGAGGTAGTCGAGCAGTACTTC; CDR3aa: CASTPGPEVVEQYF
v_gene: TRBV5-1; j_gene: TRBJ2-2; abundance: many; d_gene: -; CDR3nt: TGCGCCAGCAGCTTCATGGACACCGGGGAGCTGTTTTTT; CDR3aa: CASSFMDTGELFF
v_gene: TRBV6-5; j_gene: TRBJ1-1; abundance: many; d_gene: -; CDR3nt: TGTGCCAGCAGTTATGGGACCGACACCACTGAAGCTTTCTTT; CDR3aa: CASSYGTDTTEAFF
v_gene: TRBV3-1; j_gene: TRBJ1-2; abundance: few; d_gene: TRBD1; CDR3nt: TGTGCCAGCAGCCAACTGATCCGGGACAGGGGCTATGGCTACACCTTC; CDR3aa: CASSQLIRDRGYGYTF
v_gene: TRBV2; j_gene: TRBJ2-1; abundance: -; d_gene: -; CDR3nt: TGTGCCAGCATGGGGGATCAGTCTGGTGAGCAGTTCTTC; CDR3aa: CASMGDQSGEQFF
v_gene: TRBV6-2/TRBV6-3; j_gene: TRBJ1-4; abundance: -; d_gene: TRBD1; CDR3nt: TGTGCCAGCAGTTACTCGGGACAGGTGACTACTAATGAAAAACTGTTTTTT; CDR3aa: CASSYSGQVTTNEKLFF
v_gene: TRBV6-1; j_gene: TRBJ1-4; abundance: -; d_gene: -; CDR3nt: TGTGCCAGCAGGTCAGGGGAGGTTGAAAAACTGTTTTTT; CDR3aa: CASRSGEVEKLFF
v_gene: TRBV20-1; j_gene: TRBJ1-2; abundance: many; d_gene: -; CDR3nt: TGCAGTGCTATTCCACGGGGAGACTATGGCTACACCTTC; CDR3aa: CSAIPRGDYGYTF
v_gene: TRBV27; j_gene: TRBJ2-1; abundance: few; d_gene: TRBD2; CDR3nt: TGTGCCAGCAGTTTATCCACCCTTAGCGGGGTTTGGTATGAGCAGTTCTTC; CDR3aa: CASSLSTLSGVWYEQFF
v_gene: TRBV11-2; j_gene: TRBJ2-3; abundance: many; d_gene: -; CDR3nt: TGTGCCAGCCGGCCCTCGACAGTTAGCACAGATACGCAGTATTTT; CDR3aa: CASRPSTVSTDTQYF
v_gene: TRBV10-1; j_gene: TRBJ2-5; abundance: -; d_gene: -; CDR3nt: TGCGCCAGCAGTGTGGGAGGCCCGGGGGACCAAACACAAGAGACCCAGTACTTC; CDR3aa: CASSVGGPGDQTQETQYF
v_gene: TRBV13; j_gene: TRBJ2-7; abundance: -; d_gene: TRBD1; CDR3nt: TGTGCCAGCAGCGACCGGACAGGGGCGAGGTACGAGCAGTACTTC; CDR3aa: CASSDRTGARYEQYF
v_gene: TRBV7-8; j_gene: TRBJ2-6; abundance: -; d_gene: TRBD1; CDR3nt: TGTGCCAGCCGATCGACAGGGATACCCTCTGGGGCCAACGTCCTGACTTTC; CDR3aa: CASRSTGIPSGANVLTF
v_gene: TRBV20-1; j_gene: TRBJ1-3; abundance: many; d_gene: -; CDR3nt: TGCAGTGCTACCCATGCCTCTGGAAACACCATATATTTT; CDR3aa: CSATHASGNTIYF
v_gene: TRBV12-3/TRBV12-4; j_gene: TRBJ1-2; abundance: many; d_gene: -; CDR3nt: TGTGCCAGCAGTCCATCCCAGGTTCGCTATGGCTACACCTTC; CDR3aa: CASSPSQVRYGYTF
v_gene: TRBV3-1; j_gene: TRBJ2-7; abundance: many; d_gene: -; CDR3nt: TGTGCCAGCAGCCAACTCCGGGCCGAGCAGTACTTC; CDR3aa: CASSQLRAEQYF
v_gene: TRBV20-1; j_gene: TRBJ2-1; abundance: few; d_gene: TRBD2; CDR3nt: TGCAGTGCTAGAGATTTTACTAGCGGGAGAGGGCAGTTCTTC; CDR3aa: CSARDFTSGRGQFF
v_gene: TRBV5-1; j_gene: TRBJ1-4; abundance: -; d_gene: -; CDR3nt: TGCGCCAGCAGCTTGGCCGCGTTACAGGGTAGTGAAAAACTGTTTTTT; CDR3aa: CASSLAALQGSEKLFF